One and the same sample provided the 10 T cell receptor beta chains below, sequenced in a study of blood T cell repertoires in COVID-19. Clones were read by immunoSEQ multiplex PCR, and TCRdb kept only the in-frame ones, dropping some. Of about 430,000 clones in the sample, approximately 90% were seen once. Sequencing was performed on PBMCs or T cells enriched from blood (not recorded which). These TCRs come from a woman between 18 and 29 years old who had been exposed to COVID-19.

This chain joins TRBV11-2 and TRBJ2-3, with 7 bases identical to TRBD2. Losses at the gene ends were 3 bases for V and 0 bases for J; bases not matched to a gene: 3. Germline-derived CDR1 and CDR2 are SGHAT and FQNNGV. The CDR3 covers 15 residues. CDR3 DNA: TGTGCCAGCAGCTTGCGGGGGAGTAGCACAGATACGCAGTATTTT. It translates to CASSLRGSSTDTQYF.

This chain's CDR3 is CASSSQGTGNQPQHF. CDR3 coding DNA: TGTGCCAGCAGCTCGCAGGGGACGGGCAATCAGCCCCAGCATTTT. J is TRBJ1-5 and V is TRBV5-6; D possibly corresponds to TRBD1 (6 bases). The CDR3 runs to 15 residues. Germline values: CDR1 SGHDT, CDR2 YYEEEE. V gave up 3 bases and J gave up 2 bases, with 12 bases separating them. The full variable domain, in which reference TRBV5-6 and TRBJ1-5 provide the parts outside the CDR3, is DAGVTQSPTHLIKTRGQQVTLRCSPKSGHDTVSWYQQALGQGPQFIFQYYEEEERQRGNFPDRFSGHQFPNYSSELNVNALLLGDSALYLCASSSQGTGNQPQHFGDGTRLSIL.

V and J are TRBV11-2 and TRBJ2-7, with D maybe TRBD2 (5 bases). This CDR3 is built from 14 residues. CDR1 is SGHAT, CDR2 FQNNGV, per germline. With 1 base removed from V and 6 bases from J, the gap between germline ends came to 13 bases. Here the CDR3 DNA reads TGTGCCAGCAGCTTAGCGATGGCCGGAGGCGAGCAGTACTTC. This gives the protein CASSLAMAGGEQYF.

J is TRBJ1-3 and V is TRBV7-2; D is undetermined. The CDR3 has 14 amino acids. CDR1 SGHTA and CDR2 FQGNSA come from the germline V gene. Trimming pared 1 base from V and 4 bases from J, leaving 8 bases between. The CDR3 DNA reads TGTGCCAGCAGCTTAGACGCAGGAGGAAACACCATATATTTT. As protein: CASSLDAGGNTIYF. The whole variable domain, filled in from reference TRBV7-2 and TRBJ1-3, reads GAGVSQSPSNKVTEKGKDVELRCDPISGHTALYWYRQSLGQGLEFLIYFQGNSAPDKSGLPSDRFSAERTGGSVSTLTIQRTQQEDSAVYLCASSLDAGGNTIYFGEGSWLTVV.

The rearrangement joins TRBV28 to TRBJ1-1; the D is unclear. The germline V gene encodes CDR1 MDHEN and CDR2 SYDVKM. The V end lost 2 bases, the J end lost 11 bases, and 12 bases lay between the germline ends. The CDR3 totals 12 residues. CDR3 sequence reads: CASSLHIPGAFF. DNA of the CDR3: TGTGCCAGCAGTTTACACATCCCCGGGGCTTTCTTT.

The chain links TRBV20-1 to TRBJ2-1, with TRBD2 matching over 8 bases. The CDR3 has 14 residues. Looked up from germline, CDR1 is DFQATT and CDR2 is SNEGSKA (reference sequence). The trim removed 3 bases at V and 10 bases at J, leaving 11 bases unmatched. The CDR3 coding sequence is TGCAGTGCTAGTACCGGGGGGGGCCCACGAGAGCAGTTCTTC. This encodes CSASTGGGPREQFF.

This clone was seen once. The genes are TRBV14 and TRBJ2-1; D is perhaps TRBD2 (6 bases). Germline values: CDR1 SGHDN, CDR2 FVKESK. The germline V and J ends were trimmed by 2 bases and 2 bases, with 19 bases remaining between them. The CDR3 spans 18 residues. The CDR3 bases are TGTGCCAGCAGCCAACAATTTCATAGCGGAAGGCCCTACAATGAGCAGTTCTTC. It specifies CASSQQFHSGRPYNEQFF.

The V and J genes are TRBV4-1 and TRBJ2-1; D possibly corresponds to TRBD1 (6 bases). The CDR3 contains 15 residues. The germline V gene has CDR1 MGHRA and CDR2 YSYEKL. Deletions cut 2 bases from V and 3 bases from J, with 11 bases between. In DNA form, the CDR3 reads TGCGCCAGCAGCCAAACGACAGGAAACTACAATGAGCAGTTCTTC. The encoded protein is CASSQTTGNYNEQFF.

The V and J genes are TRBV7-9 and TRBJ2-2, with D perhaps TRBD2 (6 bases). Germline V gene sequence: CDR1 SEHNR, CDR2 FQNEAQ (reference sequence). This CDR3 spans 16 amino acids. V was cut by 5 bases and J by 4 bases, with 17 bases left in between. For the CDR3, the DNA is TGTGCCAGCAGCCCCCCCATCGGGGGAACCACCGGGGAGCTGTTTTTT. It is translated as CASSPPIGGTTGELFF.

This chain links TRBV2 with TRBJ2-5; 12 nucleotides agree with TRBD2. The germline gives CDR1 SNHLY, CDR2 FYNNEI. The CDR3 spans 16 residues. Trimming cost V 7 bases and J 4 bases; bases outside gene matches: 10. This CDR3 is CASNRWLAGGRETQYF. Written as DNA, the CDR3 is TGTGCCAGCAATCGATGGCTAGCGGGGGGGCGAGAGACCCAGTACTTC.